These 20 T cell receptor beta chains were all obtained from the same sample, sequenced in a study of identical twins. TCRdb redid the calling of the 5' RACE reads with MiXCR, one entry per CDR3 protein. This table has 450,000 to 650,000 distinct CDR3 sequences, roughly 15% appearing once. These data were also filed under a second study, of yellow fever vaccine responses in identical twins.

Input material: CD4+ T cells sorted from blood. These receptors originate from a young woman in good health.

The chain uses TRBV20-1 and TRBJ2-2; unclear D gene. V was cut by 3 bases and J by 2 bases, with 10 bases left in between. This CDR3 is built from 14 residues. CDR1 DFQATT and CDR2 SNEGSKA come from the germline V gene (reference sequence). The CDR3 nucleotides are TGCAGTGCTAGCCTCGGGTCAAACACCGGGGAGCTGTTTTTT. This translates into CSASLGSNTGELFF.

In this sample, this clonotype turned up many times. V is TRBV3-1 and J is TRBJ1-1, with D possibly TRBD1 on 6 matching bases. V was pared by 2 bases and J by 6 bases, with 13 bases between. The CDR3 contains 14 residues. Germline CDR1 reads LGHDT; CDR2 reads YNNKEL (reference sequence). CDR3 amino acids: CASSQPGAFSEAFF. Here the CDR3 DNA reads TGTGCCAGCAGCCAACCAGGGGCTTTCTCTGAAGCTTTCTTT.

V is TRBV7-9 and J is TRBJ2-7; either TRBD1 or TRBD2 may supply D (6 bases each). This CDR3 comprises 14 residues. Germline lookup yields CDR1 SEHNR and CDR2 FQNEAQ (reference sequence). V was trimmed by 5 bases and J by 3 bases, leaving 14 bases between them. The CDR3 spells CASSPRGGGYEQYV. The CDR3 nucleotides read TGTGCCAGCAGCCCCCGTGGAGGGGGCTACGAGCAGTACGTC.

There are a few counts of this clonotype. The gene calls are TRBV27 and TRBJ1-6; unclear D gene. This CDR3 is 13 amino acids long. Per germline, CDR1 MNHEY and CDR2 SMNVEV (reference sequence). The ends were cut back, 8 bases at V and 4 bases at J, with 9 bases in the middle. The chain's CDR3 is CASGKTYNSPLHF. The CDR3 bases are TGTGCCAGCGGCAAGACTTATAATTCACCCCTCCACTTT.

In its sample, this clonotype was seen a few times. V usage is TRBV25-1 and J usage is TRBJ1-4, with D perhaps matching TRBD1 (6 bases). From germline, CDR1 is MGHDK and CDR2 SYGVNS. Trimming pared 10 bases from V and 6 bases from J, leaving 24 bases between. CDR3 length equals 16 residues. CDR3 nucleotides: TGTGCCAACAGGGAGTCAGGCGGCGGAGCTCATGAAAAACTGTTTTTT. This codes for CANRESGGGAHEKLFF. Looking up the rest from reference TRBV25-1 and TRBJ1-4 gives the full variable domain: EADIYQTPRYLVIGTGKKITLECSQTMGHDKMYWYQQDPGMELHLIHYSYGVNSTEKGDLSSESTVSRIRTEHFPLTLESARPSHTSQYLCANRESGGGAHEKLFFGSGTQLSVL.

This chain links TRBV29-1 with TRBJ2-5, with 11 bases aligning to TRBD2. Germline V lookup: CDR1 SQVTM, CDR2 ANQGSEA. The CDR3 loop spans 13 amino acids. The V segment lost 7 bases and the J segment 7 bases; nucleotides outside the gene matches: 8. CDR3 region: CSGSIAGGLTQYF. The DNA for the CDR3 is TGCAGCGGAAGCATAGCGGGAGGGTTGACCCAGTACTTC.

In this sample, this clonotype turned up many times. CDR3 protein: CASSLWGETDTQYF. The CDR3 DNA follows: TGCGCCAGCAGCTTATGGGGCGAGACAGATACGCAGTATTTT. J is TRBJ2-3 and V is TRBV5-1; TRBD1 is a possible D gene (5 bases). The CDR3 has 14 amino acids. The germline CDR1 and CDR2 sequences are SGHRS and YFSETQ. Trimming cost V 2 bases and J 3 bases, with 10 bases left between them.

The gene calls are TRBV5-1 and TRBJ2-1, with TRBD2 identical over 12 bases. Germline-derived CDR1 and CDR2 are SGHRS and YFSETQ. The J segment lost 6 bases and the V segment lost 4 bases, leaving 8 bases of the junction unmatched. The CDR3 spans 16 residues. The CDR3 nucleotides read TGCGCCAGCAGCGGAATACTAGCGGGAGGTTTCAATGAGCAGTTCTTC. Residues: CASSGILAGGFNEQFF.

This clonotype was counted at least ten times. The chain recombines TRBV15 with TRBJ2-7; D is possibly TRBD1 or TRBD2 (5 bases each). Germline CDR1 is LNHNV and CDR2 is YYDKDF (reference sequence). The CDR3 has 17 amino acids. V was clipped by 1 base and J by 1 base, with 17 bases between them. CDR3 nucleotide sequence: TGTGCCACCAGCAGAGGGCCCGAACTAGGGGATTCCTACGAGCAGTACTTC. Protein product: CATSRGPELGDSYEQYF.

J is TRBJ1-6 and V is TRBV29-1, with D hard to call. V was clipped by 7 bases and J by 4 bases, with 8 bases between them. This CDR3 spans 12 amino acids. CDR1 SQVTM and CDR2 ANQGSEA come from the germline V gene. CDR3 region: CSAPIYNSPLHF. The CDR3 region has the DNA TGCAGCGCCCCGATTTATAATTCACCCCTCCACTTT.

V usage is TRBV7-9 and J usage is TRBJ1-1, with 7 nucleotides matching TRBD1. V trimming: 7 bases; J trimming: 6 bases; junction bases outside the gene matches: 8. Germline values: CDR1 SEHNR, CDR2 FQNEAQ (reference sequence). This CDR3 has 13 amino acids. In DNA form, the CDR3 reads TGTGCCAGCACCCCCGACAGGGCCCCTGAAGCTTTCTTT. Translation: CASTPDRAPEAFF.

This clonotype came up many times. CDR3 amino acids: CASSFPRAYNEQFF. The DNA for the CDR3 is TGTGCCAGCAGTTTCCCCAGGGCATACAATGAGCAGTTCTTC. The chain employs TRBV12-3 or TRBV12-4 and TRBJ2-1, with D tentatively TRBD1 (5 bases). The germline V and J ends were trimmed by 3 bases and 4 bases, with 10 bases remaining between them. CDR3 length equals 14 residues.

The table lists this clonotype with a few counts. The rearrangement joins TRBV6-5 to TRBJ2-5, with 7 bases identical to TRBD2. Trimming cost V 0 bases and J 6 bases; bases outside gene matches: 13. Germline V gives CDR1 MNHEY, CDR2 SVGAGI. The CDR3 length is 17 residues. The CDR3 sequence: CASSYSTPSTSLQTQYF. The CDR3 region has the DNA TGTGCCAGCAGTTACTCGACCCCCTCGACTAGCCTCCAGACCCAGTACTTC.

A few counts support this clonotype. This rearrangement joins TRBV7-6 to TRBJ2-7, with unresolved D. Germline lookup yields CDR1 SGHVS and CDR2 FNYEAQ. The CDR3 runs to 13 residues. Trimming removed 5 bases at V and 3 bases at J, with 11 bases between. The CDR3 nucleotides read TGTGCCAGCAGCCTCTTCGGGTTCTACGAGCAGTACTTC. This codes for CASSLFGFYEQYF. Using reference TRBV7-6 and TRBJ2-7 for the parts outside the CDR3, the full variable domain is GAGVSQSPRYKVTKRGQDVALRCDPISGHVSLYWYRQALGQGPEFLTYFNYEAQQDKSGLPNDRFSAERPEGSISTLTIQRTEQRDSAMYRCASSLFGFYEQYFGPGTRLTVT.

This chain uses TRBV10-3 with TRBJ2-2; the match to TRBD1 covers 7 bases. Germline trimming cut 1 base from V and 6 bases from J; bases unmatched to any gene: 8. The germline V gene has CDR1 ENHRY and CDR2 SYGVKD. This CDR3 comprises 16 residues. The CDR3 nucleotides read TGTGCCATCAGTGAGTTACCGACAGGGTCCGCCGGGGAGCTGTTTTTT. Its translation: CAISELPTGSAGELFF.

This chain joins TRBV7-6 and TRBJ2-3, with 8 bases fitting TRBD2. V shed 2 bases, J shed 4 bases, and the junction held 5 bases outside the gene matches. Germline-derived CDR1 and CDR2 are SGHVS and FNYEAQ. The CDR3 runs 15 residues. CDR3 loop: CASSLFSGEPDTQYF. The CDR3 nucleotides are TGTGCCAGCAGCTTATTTAGCGGGGAGCCAGATACGCAGTATTTT.

This clonotype was seen a handful of times. The rearrangement uses TRBV5-5 and TRBJ1-1, with no clear D. Germline V CDR1 and CDR2: SGHKS, YYEKEE (reference sequence). Trimming cost V 1 base and J 0 bases, with 10 bases left between them. CDR3 size: 15 residues. This chain's CDR3 is CASSLNVGLNTEAFF. CDR3 coding DNA: TGTGCCAGCAGCTTGAATGTCGGATTGAACACTGAAGCTTTCTTT.

This clonotype was counted once. The chain carries TRBV15 and TRBJ2-1; D is undetermined. The germline CDR1 and CDR2 sequences are LNHNV and YYDKDF (reference sequence). The V end lost 1 base, the J end lost 11 bases, and 9 bases lay between the germline ends. There are 12 residues in the CDR3. The CDR3 loop is CATSRGAAKQFF. The CDR3 DNA sequence: TGTGCCACCAGCAGAGGCGCGGCGAAGCAGTTCTTC.

In DNA, the CDR3 is TGCAGTGCTAGAGATCGGAGAGGGGGTAGAAACACCGGGGAGCTGTTTTTT. Translated, it gives CSARDRRGGRNTGELFF. This sequence joins TRBV20-1 and TRBJ2-2, with TRBD1 as a possible D gene (6 bases). Trimming left V 0 bases short and J 2 bases short, with 16 bases between. The CDR3 spans 17 residues. The germline CDR1 and CDR2 sequences are DFQATT and SNEGSKA (reference sequence).

The rearrangement links TRBV7-9 to TRBJ2-3; D might be TRBD2 (6 bases). The CDR3 runs 16 residues. The germline CDR1 and CDR2 sequences are SEHNR and FQNEAQ (reference sequence). The germline V and J ends were trimmed by 4 bases and 2 bases, with 16 bases remaining between them. The CDR3 region has the DNA TGTGCCAGCAGCTATAGGATAGCGGCAGCCACAGATACGCAGTATTTT. Amino acids: CASSYRIAAATDTQYF.